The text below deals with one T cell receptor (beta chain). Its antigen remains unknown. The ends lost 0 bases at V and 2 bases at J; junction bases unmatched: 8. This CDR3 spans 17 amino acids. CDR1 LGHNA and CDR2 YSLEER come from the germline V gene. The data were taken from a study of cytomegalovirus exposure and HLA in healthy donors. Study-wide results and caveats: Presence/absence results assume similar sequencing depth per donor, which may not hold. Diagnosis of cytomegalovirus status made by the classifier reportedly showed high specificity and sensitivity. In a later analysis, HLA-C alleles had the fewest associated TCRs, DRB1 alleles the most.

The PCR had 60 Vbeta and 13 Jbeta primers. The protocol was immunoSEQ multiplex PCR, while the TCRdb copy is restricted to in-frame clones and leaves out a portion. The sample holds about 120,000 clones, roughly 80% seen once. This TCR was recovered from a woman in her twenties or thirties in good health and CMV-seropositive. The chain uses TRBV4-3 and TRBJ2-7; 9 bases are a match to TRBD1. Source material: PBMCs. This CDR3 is CASSQDLDRGFPYEQYF. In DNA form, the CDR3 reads TGCGCCAGCAGCCAAGATTTGGACAGGGGCTTTCCCTACGAGCAGTACTTC.